These T cell receptor beta chains were read from a single sample in a study of T cell responses to AZD1222 COVID-19 vaccine. The method was immunoSEQ multiplex PCR; TCRdb's version includes in-frame clones alone and lacks a portion of them. The sample contains 95,000 to 100,000 clones, 88% of which appear only once. The input for sequencing was peripheral blood, taken 28 days after the second AZD1222 dose. The receptors stem from an adult who received the AZD1222 COVID-19 vaccine. CDR3s include the opening cysteine and the closing phenylalanine or tryptophan. D genes are given only for firm matches. For some rows the clone size is stated as once, few or many, or as a class when expanded; others skip it.

V gene: TRBV5-6
J gene: TRBJ1-5
clone size: NA
CDR3 length: 14
D gene: NA
CDR3 protein: CASSLGNGNQPQHF
CDR3 DNA: TGTGCCAGCAGCTTGGGGAACGGCAATCAGCCCCAGCATTTT

V gene: TRBV6-1
J gene: TRBJ2-1
clone size: NA
CDR3 length: 19
D gene: NA
CDR3 protein: CASSGPSRELQMEGNEQFF
CDR3 DNA: TGTGCCAGCAGTGGGCCATCGCGGGAACTACAAATGGAGGGCAATGAGCAGTTCTTC

V gene: TRBV5-1
J gene: TRBJ1-1
clone size: NA
CDR3 length: 14
D gene: NA
CDR3 protein: CASSLYGQYTEAFF
CDR3 DNA: TGCGCCAGCAGCTTGTATGGACAGTACACTGAAGCTTTCTTT

V gene: TRBV5-1
J gene: TRBJ1-6
clone size: NA
CDR3 length: 14
D gene: NA
CDR3 protein: CASSFQGGNSPLHF
CDR3 DNA: TGCGCCAGCAGCTTTCAGGGTGGCAATTCACCCCTCCACTTT

V gene: TRBV7-9
J gene: TRBJ1-4
clone size: NA
CDR3 length: 15
D gene: NA
CDR3 protein: CASSPGQTTNEKLFF
CDR3 DNA: TGTGCCAGCAGCCCTGGACAGACAACTAATGAAAAACTGTTTTTT

V gene: TRBV10-3
J gene: TRBJ2-3
clone size: NA
CDR3 length: 13
D gene: TRBD1
CDR3 protein: CAISGQGTDTQYF
CDR3 DNA: TGTGCCATCAGTGGACAGGGTACAGATACGCAGTATTTT

V gene: TRBV2
J gene: TRBJ1-2
clone size: NA
CDR3 length: 13
D gene: TRBD1
CDR3 protein: CASSGRTGFVYTF
CDR3 DNA: TGTGCCAGCAGTGGGCGGACAGGGTTTGTCTACACCTTC

V gene: TRBV5-1
J gene: TRBJ1-1
clone size: once
CDR3 length: 14
D gene: NA
CDR3 protein: CASKFEGVNTEAFF
CDR3 DNA: TGCGCCAGCAAGTTCGAGGGGGTGAACACTGAAGCTTTCTTT

V gene: TRBV29-1
J gene: TRBJ1-2
clone size: NA
CDR3 length: 13
D gene: TRBD1
CDR3 protein: CSDQGAQRSGYTF
CDR3 DNA: TGCAGCGATCAGGGGGCGCAGAGATCTGGCTACACCTTC

V gene: TRBV4-1
J gene: TRBJ2-1
clone size: NA
CDR3 length: 17
D gene: NA
CDR3 protein: CASSQDVGRGSYNEQFF
CDR3 DNA: TGCGCCAGCAGCCAAGACGTCGGCAGGGGCTCCTACAATGAGCAGTTCTTC

V gene: TRBV6-2/TRBV6-3
J gene: TRBJ2-7
clone size: NA
CDR3 length: 17
D gene: TRBD2
CDR3 protein: CASSVVASGKSSYEQYF
CDR3 DNA: TGTGCCAGCAGTGTGGTCGCTAGCGGGAAGAGCTCCTACGAGCAGTACTTC

V gene: TRBV19
J gene: TRBJ2-1
clone size: NA
CDR3 length: 11
D gene: NA
CDR3 protein: CASSIAHEQFF
CDR3 DNA: TGTGCCAGTAGTATAGCCCATGAGCAGTTCTTC

V gene: TRBV28
J gene: TRBJ2-5
clone size: NA
CDR3 length: 14
D gene: NA
CDR3 protein: CASSLILLGETQYF
CDR3 DNA: TGTGCCAGCAGTTTAATTCTTTTAGGAGAGACCCAGTACTTC

V gene: TRBV3-1/TRBV3-2
J gene: TRBJ2-1
clone size: NA
CDR3 length: 14
D gene: TRBD2
CDR3 protein: CASSQGTSSYEQFF
CDR3 DNA: TGTGCCAGCAGCCAAGGGACTAGCTCGTATGAGCAGTTCTTC

V gene: TRBV27
J gene: TRBJ1-5
clone size: NA
CDR3 length: 15
D gene: TRBD1
CDR3 protein: CASSLDRRPNQPQHF
CDR3 DNA: TGTGCCAGCAGTTTGGACAGGCGGCCTAATCAGCCCCAGCATTTT

V gene: TRBV5-1
J gene: TRBJ1-5
clone size: NA
CDR3 length: 18
D gene: TRBD1
CDR3 protein: CASSRSRDRYYSNQPQHF
CDR3 DNA: TGCGCCAGCAGCAGGTCCCGGGACAGGTATTATAGCAATCAGCCCCAGCATTTT

V gene: TRBV7-9
J gene: TRBJ1-5
clone size: NA
CDR3 length: 12
D gene: NA
CDR3 protein: CASSRTGQPQHF
CDR3 DNA: TGTGCCAGCAGCCGAACAGGTCAGCCCCAGCATTTT

V gene: TRBV6-2/TRBV6-3
J gene: TRBJ1-2
clone size: NA
CDR3 length: 16
D gene: NA
CDR3 protein: CASSYSGQGATYGYTF
CDR3 DNA: TGTGCCAGCAGTTACTCGGGCCAGGGCGCTACCTATGGCTACACCTTC

V gene: TRBV6-5
J gene: TRBJ1-1
clone size: NA
CDR3 length: 12
D gene: NA
CDR3 protein: CASSYQNTEAFF
CDR3 DNA: TGTGCCAGCAGTTACCAGAACACTGAAGCTTTCTTT

V gene: TRBV19
J gene: TRBJ1-1
clone size: NA
CDR3 length: 15
D gene: NA
CDR3 protein: CASSTELQGPPGAFF
CDR3 DNA: TGTGCCAGTAGTACTGAACTGCAGGGACCGCCTGGAGCTTTCTTT

V gene: TRBV3-1/TRBV3-2
J gene: TRBJ1-2
clone size: NA
CDR3 length: 14
D gene: NA
CDR3 protein: CASSATTGPYGYTF
CDR3 DNA: TGTGCCAGCAGCGCGACGACAGGTCCCTATGGCTACACCTTC

V gene: TRBV20-1
J gene: TRBJ2-1
clone size: NA
CDR3 length: 18
D gene: NA
CDR3 protein: CSASFVASALTSYNEQFF
CDR3 DNA: TGCAGTGCTAGTTTCGTCGCTAGCGCCCTCACTTCCTACAATGAGCAGTTCTTC

V gene: TRBV10-3
J gene: TRBJ1-2
clone size: NA
CDR3 length: 13
D gene: NA
CDR3 protein: CAISEGGGYGYTF
CDR3 DNA: TGTGCCATCAGTGAGGGGGGCGGATATGGCTACACCTTC

V gene: TRBV5-3
J gene: TRBJ2-7
clone size: NA
CDR3 length: 15
D gene: TRBD1
CDR3 protein: CARSPRDRGSYEQYF
CDR3 DNA: TGTGCCAGAAGCCCGCGGGACAGGGGGTCCTACGAGCAGTACTTC

V gene: TRBV29-1
J gene: TRBJ1-5
clone size: NA
CDR3 length: 13
D gene: TRBD1
CDR3 protein: CSVRQGLWQPQHF
CDR3 DNA: TGCAGCGTTAGACAGGGGCTTTGGCAGCCCCAGCATTTT

V gene: TRBV10-3
J gene: TRBJ1-1
clone size: NA
CDR3 length: 14
D gene: NA
CDR3 protein: CAINGRTGDTEAFF
CDR3 DNA: TGTGCCATTAATGGAAGAACGGGGGACACTGAAGCTTTCTTT

V gene: TRBV5-1
J gene: TRBJ2-2
clone size: NA
CDR3 length: 14
D gene: TRBD1
CDR3 protein: CASSFGQGTGELFF
CDR3 DNA: TGCGCCAGCAGCTTCGGACAGGGCACCGGGGAGCTGTTTTTT

V gene: TRBV6-5
J gene: TRBJ1-6
clone size: NA
CDR3 length: 13
D gene: TRBD1
CDR3 protein: CASSQTGNSPLHF
CDR3 DNA: TGTGCCAGCAGTCAGACAGGGAATTCACCCCTCCACTTT